The rows below give T cell receptor beta chains drawn from one sample of a study of T cell responses to AZD1222 COVID-19 vaccine. The repertoire was sequenced with immunoSEQ multiplex PCR; TCRdb's copy has only in-frame clones and lacks some. In the table there are around 80,000 clones, roughly 80% of which are singletons. The input for sequencing was peripheral blood, taken 28 days after the second AZD1222 dose. All receptors derive from an adult who received the AZD1222 COVID-19 vaccine. CDR3s include the opening cysteine and the closing phenylalanine or tryptophan. Only some rows state a clone size, as once, few, many or a class for expanded clones.

cdr3_length | v_call | clone_size | cdr3_aa
16 | TRBV4-1 | - | CASSQVFQSSGNTIYF
15 | TRBV7-6 | - | CASSPPLGYYNEQFF
15 | TRBV10-3 | - | CAITGLAGSMTEAFF
14 | TRBV18 | - | CASSLQVSNQPQHF
13 | TRBV5-5 | - | CASETGQNYGYTF
14 | TRBV5-1 | - | CASSRDRGLDGYTF
15 | TRBV5-6 | - | CASRRTGLSTDTQYF
15 | TRBV28 | - | CASRGWAGTGYGYTF
10 | TRBV6-6 | - | CASTQVEAFF
19 | TRBV9 | - | CASSVALNWGAGLSNEQFF
17 | TRBV4-1 | - | CASSQDLGSPNTGELFF
16 | TRBV5-6 | - | CASELGGGTYNSPLHF
16 | TRBV23-1 | - | CASSLLTTVEFNEQFF
12 | TRBV19 | - | CASTGSNQPQHF
15 | TRBV21-1 | - | CASSKRPSGANEQFF
16 | TRBV5-1 | - | CASSLGGLAGPNEQFF
14 | TRBV30 | - | CAWDTSGYAYEQYF
14 | TRBV27 | once | CASSFYGRTTEAFF
14 | TRBV5-1 | - | CASSLVGVTDTQYF
15 | TRBV7-2 | - | CASSLNAGNKYGYTF
15 | TRBV7-2 | few | CASSLGGQGADTQYF
12 | TRBV19 | - | CASSISTDTQYF
15 | TRBV4-2 | - | CASSQDAGVGNTIYF
19 | TRBV28 | - | CASSWGGTGGIFYNSPLHF
15 | TRBV7-2 | - | CASSPQRQLGETQYF
16 | TRBV7-3 | - | CASSLTGGLVVGELFF
14 | TRBV2 | few | CASERASSYNEQFF
15 | TRBV2 | - | CASSVLQDLNEKLFF
19 | TRBV5-1 | - | CASSLGGLAGVARANEQFF
14 | TRBV19 | once | CASSSTGGNQPQHF
10 | TRBV27 | - | CASTQETQYF
17 | TRBV7-9 | - | CASSSGTSGEGNEKLFF
13 | TRBV27 | - | CASAGRVEEKLFF
14 | TRBV7-3 | few | CASSLGVLRGEQFF
18 | TRBV11-1 | - | CASSLALIGGTSKDEQFF
16 | TRBV19 | - | CASSATSGRFGNEQFF
15 | TRBV27 | - | CASSLRGRGDTEAFF
15 | TRBV25-1 | - | CASSEARAYNYGYTF
13 | TRBV7-2 | once | CASSLKGFGGYTF
15 | TRBV5-6 | - | CASSLGAGGPGEQFF
15 | TRBV19 | - | CASSPLVGSNEKLFF
16 | TRBV27 | - | CASTSPAGAYNSPLHF